This TCR beta chain was identified in a study of cytomegalovirus exposure and HLA in healthy donors. Whole-study findings and limits: In an earlier analysis, most TCR beta V segments were productive about 87% or about 30% of the time. A later analysis reportedly found that, within productive TCRs, an Asian-associated ancestry cluster had fewer N-insertions than the mean observed across the 666 donors.

Looked up from germline, CDR1 is MNHNS and CDR2 is SASEGT. V gave up 5 bases and J gave up 6 bases; unmatched junction bases: 9. The CDR3 loop spans 14 amino acids. In the PCR, 60 Vbeta and 13 Jbeta primers were used. Sequenced by immunoSEQ multiplex PCR; TCRdb stores in-frame clones only, minus some. The sample contains hundreds of thousands of clones, approximately 80% of which appear only once. Note on this clone: The antigen remains unidentified.

Sequenced material: PBMCs. The J gene is TRBJ2-5, the V gene TRBV6-1; 7 bases line up with TRBD1. The TCR sequence derives from a boy aged 2-9 years in good health and CMV-seronegative. CDR3 protein: CASSTIQGPKTQYF. In DNA form, the CDR3 reads TGTGCCAGCAGTACTATACAGGGGCCCAAGACCCAGTACTTC.